A selection of T cell receptor beta chains follows, all from one sample in a study of response to subunit inactivated influenza vaccine. One entry per CDR3 protein, called by TCRdb with MiXCR from the RT-PCR reads. The data show roughly 650,000 distinct CDR3 sequences, 14% seen once. Specimen: PBMCs from blood, collected 14 to 15 days before vaccination. These receptors were taken from a man aged 45 to 65 who received an inactivated influenza vaccine. Both conserved end residues are trimmed from each CDR3. Clone size, where shown, is once, few, many, or a class for clones that have expanded.

J: TRBJ2-1
V: TRBV7-9
size: -
CDR3: ASSVTQGLVAYNEQF

J: TRBJ2-4
V: TRBV20-1
size: -
CDR3: SATGQGLILLAKNIQY

J: TRBJ1-4
V: TRBV28
size: few
CDR3: ASSGPRGATNEKLF

J: TRBJ2-4
V: TRBV29-1
size: -
CDR3: STADSDRDNIQY

J: TRBJ2-1
V: TRBV5-1
size: few
CDR3: ASSGPGTSDEQF

J: TRBJ2-7
V: TRBV7-2
size: many
CDR3: ASSLYQLGEQY

J: TRBJ1-6
V: TRBV12-3/TRBV12-4
size: few
CDR3: ASSFGASPLH

J: TRBJ2-1
V: TRBV12-3/TRBV12-4
size: few
CDR3: ASSPWDGSNEQF

J: TRBJ2-5
V: TRBV5-1
size: -
CDR3: ASSWSNRGETQY

J: TRBJ1-4
V: TRBV7-2
size: -
CDR3: ASSLGARGEEKLF

J: TRBJ1-5
V: TRBV29-1
size: -
CDR3: SVAIDSVDSNQPQH

J: TRBJ2-2
V: TRBV7-8
size: -
CDR3: ASSLGLSANTGELF

J: TRBJ2-7
V: TRBV10-3
size: few
CDR3: AISESSSYEQY

J: TRBJ2-3
V: TRBV11-2
size: -
CDR3: ASSFRTSSSPNTDTQY

J: TRBJ2-7
V: TRBV7-3
size: few
CDR3: ASSLMGGREQY

J: TRBJ2-5
V: TRBV7-2
size: many
CDR3: ASSGQTGTEGETQY

J: TRBJ1-5
V: TRBV15
size: few
CDR3: ATSSYLANQPQH

J: TRBJ1-5
V: TRBV24-1
size: few
CDR3: ATSDSGTGAPYSNQPQH

J: TRBJ2-2
V: TRBV3-1
size: few
CDR3: ASRTSGRFGGELF